A selection of T cell receptor beta chains follows, all from one sample in a study of blood T cells in healthy people across ages. Each CDR3 protein gets one entry after TCRdb re-called the 5' RACE reads with MiXCR. The data contain 1.5 million to 2 million distinct CDR3 sequences, 28% of them singletons. Material: blood. Every receptor here comes from a woman under 40 in good health. Both conserved end residues are part of each CDR3. D genes are given only for firm matches. Where a row states a size, it is once, few, many or the class of an expanded clone; other rows omit it.

clone size | D gene | J gene | V gene | CDR3 DNA | CDR3 protein
. | . | TRBJ1-2 | TRBV14 | TGTGCCAGCAGCCGTAGAGGAACGTATCTTCGCTACACCTTC | CASSRRGTYLRYTF
few | TRBD2 | TRBJ2-3 | TRBV10-1 | TGCGCCAGCAGTGCCTTCGGGGGGACTAGCACAGATACGCAGTATTTT | CASSAFGGTSTDTQYF
once | TRBD1 | TRBJ2-1 | TRBV28 | TGTGCCAGCATACTTACAGGGGAATACAATGAGCAGTTCTTC | CASILTGEYNEQFF
few | TRBD1 | TRBJ2-5 | TRBV6-1 | TGTGCCAGCAGTGAAGGCTGGTATGAAGGGGGCCGGGGAGAGACCCTGTACTTC | CASSEGWYEGGRGETLYF
few | TRBD1 | TRBJ1-2 | TRBV7-2 | TGTGCCAGCAGCACCCGGACAGGACCCATCTATGGCTACACCTTC | CASSTRTGPIYGYTF
. | . | TRBJ1-1 | TRBV20-1 | TGCAGTGCTCAGGGACAGAACACTGAAGCTTTCTTT | CSAQGQNTEAFF
. | . | TRBJ1-1 | TRBV20-1 | TGCAGTGCTAGTAATCCGGGGAACACTGAAGCTTTCTTT | CSASNPGNTEAFF
. | . | TRBJ1-1 | TRBV5-1 | TGCGCCAGCAGCCAAATCCAGAACACTGAAGCTTTCTTT | CASSQIQNTEAFF
. | TRBD1 | TRBJ1-5 | TRBV6-2/TRBV6-3 | TGTGCCCGCCTCCGGGACAGAGATAGCAATCAGCCCCAGCATTTT | CARLRDRDSNQPQHF
. | . | TRBJ2-6 | TRBV5-1 | TGCGCCAGCAGCTCCCCGGTACTAGCCGGGGCCAACGTCCTGACTTTC | CASSSPVLAGANVLTF
. | . | TRBJ2-1 | TRBV4-3 | TGCGCCAGCAGCCAAGCACTAGACCGCGAGCAGTTCTTC | CASSQALDREQFF
. | . | TRBJ2-1 | TRBV30 | TGTGCCTGGAGTGCAAGGACTAAAAACAATGAGCAGTTCTTC | CAWSARTKNNEQFF
few | . | TRBJ1-2 | TRBV20-1 | TGCAGTGCTCCATCCTCAGGGGATCGGGGGGGCTACACCTTC | CSAPSSGDRGGYTF
few | TRBD2 | TRBJ2-3 | TRBV7-2 | TGTGCCAGCAGCACGAGGGTAGCGGGAGGGTGGGGAGATACGCAGTATTTT | CASSTRVAGGWGDTQYF
few | TRBD2 | TRBJ2-1 | TRBV20-1 | TGCAGTGCTAGAAGACTAGCGGGGGAGAATGAGCAGTTCTTC | CSARRLAGENEQFF
few | . | TRBJ1-6 | TRBV27 | TGTGCCAGCAGTTGGCAGGGACATAATTCACCCCTCCACTTT | CASSWQGHNSPLHF
. | . | TRBJ1-2 | TRBV24-1 | TGTGCCACCAGTGAACCCGACGTCGTCGGGACTTATCGCTACACCTTC | CATSEPDVVGTYRYTF
few | TRBD2 | TRBJ2-2 | TRBV12-3/TRBV12-4 | TGTGCCAGCAGTTTAGGAGCGGGGGGTGCGAACACCGGGGAGCTGTTTTTT | CASSLGAGGANTGELFF
many | TRBD2 | TRBJ2-1 | TRBV12-3/TRBV12-4 | TGTGCCAGCAGGGCTAGCGGGAGGGCATCTGAGCAGTTCTTC | CASRASGRASEQFF
. | . | TRBJ2-5 | TRBV7-9 | TGTGCCAGCAGCCTGCAACTGGGGCCTGGAGAGACCCAGTACTTC | CASSLQLGPGETQYF
few | . | TRBJ2-1 | TRBV10-2 | TGCGCCAGCAGTGATCGAGGCGGACCAGAGCAGTTCTTC | CASSDRGGPEQFF
many | . | TRBJ2-3 | TRBV29-1 | TGCAGCGTTGTATTTTCTCCGAGAGACACAGATACGCAGTATTTT | CSVVFSPRDTDTQYF
few | . | TRBJ1-2 | TRBV9 | TGTGCCAGCAGCGTAGCCGGGGGCGCCTATGGCTACACCTTC | CASSVAGGAYGYTF
. | . | TRBJ1-6 | TRBV12-3/TRBV12-4 | TGTGCCAGCAGTTTATTCGGGGGAAGGAATTCACCCCTCCACTTT | CASSLFGGRNSPLHF
. | . | TRBJ2-3 | TRBV9 | TGTGCCAGCAGCCGACCCGGGGCCCCAGATACGCAGTATTTT | CASSRPGAPDTQYF
. | . | TRBJ2-6 | TRBV6-5 | TGTGCCAGCAGTCTACAGGGTTTGGCCGGGGCCAACGTCCTGACTTTC | CASSLQGLAGANVLTF
. | TRBD2 | TRBJ2-3 | TRBV12-3/TRBV12-4 | TGTGCCAGCAGTCCAAAACGGCTAGCGGAGCCGGGAGATACGCAGTATTTT | CASSPKRLAEPGDTQYF
once | . | TRBJ2-1 | TRBV27 | TGTGCCAGCAGTATAGTCCCGACCTTACTATACGAGCAGTTCTTC | CASSIVPTLLYEQFF
. | . | TRBJ1-2 | TRBV6-1 | TGTGCCAGCAGCCCGTCCCTGGGTACAGGGCAGGACTATGGCTACACCTTC | CASSPSLGTGQDYGYTF
. | . | TRBJ2-3 | TRBV10-3 | TGTGCCATCAGCCGTCCTCTAGCGGAGGGGGCAGATACGCAGTATTTT | CAISRPLAEGADTQYF
many | TRBD2 | TRBJ2-1 | TRBV6-1 | TGTGCCAGCAGTGATAGGGCTAGCGGGAACTACAATGAGCAGTTCTTC | CASSDRASGNYNEQFF
. | . | TRBJ1-1 | TRBV25-1 | TGTGCCAGCAGAGACGGGACGGTATCTAACACTGAAGCTTTCTTT | CASRDGTVSNTEAFF
. | TRBD1 | TRBJ1-5 | TRBV2 | TGTGCCAGCAGGGAGGGACAGCATAGCAATCAGCCCCAGCATTTT | CASREGQHSNQPQHF
many | . | TRBJ2-5 | TRBV5-1 | TGCGCCAGCAGCTTGGTAGTAACAGGGACAGAGACCCAGTACTTC | CASSLVVTGTETQYF
few | TRBD1 | TRBJ2-7 | TRBV7-9 | TGTGCCAGCAGCCGGGGACAGGGGGCGATCGACGAGCAGTACTTC | CASSRGQGAIDEQYF
many | . | TRBJ2-3 | TRBV7-3 | TGTGCCAGCAGCTTAGAAGGACTAACTAGCACAGATACGCAGTATTTT | CASSLEGLTSTDTQYF
few | TRBD1 | TRBJ1-6 | TRBV7-2 | TGTGCCAGCAGCTACGACAGGGTTAATTCACCCCTCCACTTT | CASSYDRVNSPLHF
. | . | TRBJ2-7 | TRBV6-6 | TGTGCCAGCAGTAGCCCTCACGAGAATGAGCAGTACTTC | CASSSPHENEQYF
once | . | TRBJ2-5 | TRBV9 | TGTGCCAGCAGTGAGGGACCATCCAAAGAGACCCAGTACTTC | CASSEGPSKETQYF
many | . | TRBJ2-6 | TRBV7-3 | TGTGCCAGCAGCTCCTCCGGCTCTGGGGCCAACGTCCTGACTTTC | CASSSSGSGANVLTF
many | . | TRBJ2-7 | TRBV4-1 | TGCGCCAGCAGCCACCAAGGGGGTTACTCCTACGAGCAGTACTTC | CASSHQGGYSYEQYF
. | TRBD2 | TRBJ2-6 | TRBV30 | TGTGCCTGGAGCGGGACTACCAGAAGTGGGGCCAACGTCCTGACTTTC | CAWSGTTRSGANVLTF
few | . | TRBJ1-2 | TRBV3-1 | TGTGCCAGCAGCCAATTCCGAGGGGCCCAAGCTAACTATGGCTACACCTTC | CASSQFRGAQANYGYTF
. | . | TRBJ1-1 | TRBV24-1 | TGTGCCACCAGTGACCCCGGGACACCCGCTGAAGCTTTCTTT | CATSDPGTPAEAFF
. | . | TRBJ2-5 | TRBV12-3/TRBV12-4 | TGTGCCAGCAGCAAAGGGGGGCAGGGAGGCGTGGGGGAGACCCAGTACTTC | CASSKGGQGGVGETQYF
. | . | TRBJ2-3 | TRBV7-2 | TGTGCCAGCAGCTTAGCGGACTGGCGCACAGATACGCAGTATTTT | CASSLADWRTDTQYF
. | . | TRBJ2-3 | TRBV12-3/TRBV12-4 | TGTGCCAGCAGTTGGGGGGGACAGTGGACAGATACGCAGTATTTT | CASSWGGQWTDTQYF
few | . | TRBJ2-1 | TRBV20-1 | TGCAGTGCTAGAGATCCGGCGGGAAGCTCCTACAATGAGCAGTTCTTC | CSARDPAGSSYNEQFF
many | . | TRBJ1-2 | TRBV15 | TGTGCCACCAGCAGAGGCGACAGCTATGGCTACACCTTC | CATSRGDSYGYTF
many | TRBD2 | TRBJ2-7 | TRBV29-1 | TGCAGCGGGTTGACTAGCGGAAACTACGAGCAGTACTTC | CSGLTSGNYEQYF
. | . | TRBJ1-3 | TRBV9 | TGTGCCAGCAGCGTTGGCGGTGATGGAAACACCATATATTTT | CASSVGGDGNTIYF
. | . | TRBJ2-7 | TRBV28 | TGTACCAGCAGGCTTTACGAGCAGTACTTC | CTSRLYEQYF
few | . | TRBJ2-7 | TRBV6-2/TRBV6-3 | TGTGCCAGCGGCTCGGGGGCCTCCTACGAGCAGTACTTC | CASGSGASYEQYF
. | . | TRBJ1-5 | TRBV5-5 | TGTGCCAGCAGCTTGTCACAGGGTCGCCAGCCCCAGCATTTT | CASSLSQGRQPQHF
few | . | TRBJ2-1 | TRBV20-1 | TGCAGTGCTAGAGAGCGGACTTACAGGCGACCCCAGTTCTTC | CSARERTYRRPQFF